This TCR beta chain was sequenced during a study of OX40 agonist ivuxolimab in advanced cancers. A note on the overall study: Ivuxolimab, which targeted the costimulatory receptor OX40 (CD134), was an agonistic, fully human IgG2 monoclonal antibody. In the dose-escalation cohort, 82.7% of patients were male, and the mean age was roughly 60 years, with a range of about 23 to 90. The paper reports the monotherapy dose-escalation portion (N ≈ 50 patients) of the phase I ivuxolimab trial. Peripheral TCRbeta sequencing was intended to test whether TCR sequence diversity was altered and clonal T-cell expansion was caused by ivuxolimab. Of the roughly 53 patients in dose escalation, about 19 had hepatocellular carcinoma, some 15 had melanoma, 9 had renal cell carcinoma and 9 had head and neck cancer. Prior anti-PD-1, anti-PD-L1 or anti-CTLA-4 therapy was permitted, and checkpoint inhibitors had been received by roughly 40% of dose-escalation patients. Intravenous ivuxolimab was administered to patients every 2 weeks at six dose levels: 0.01, 0.1, 0.3, 1.5, 3 and 10 mg/kg. Partial responses occurred in three dose-escalation patients: two with cutaneous melanoma and one with hepatocellular carcinoma. What the research found in general, with its limitations: After ivuxolimab, more expanded clones were found on average in CD8+ T cells than in CD4+ T cells. Low levels of normalized T-cell clonal expansion were also seen in some patients who did not respond. The antigen specificity of the clonally expanded peripheral T cells was not determined. At doses of 0.1 to 3.0 mg/kg, clonal expansion of both CD4+ and CD8+ T cells in blood was seen between baseline and week 6. In partial responders in the 0.1-3.0 mg/kg groups, normalized peripheral clonal expansion was found to be among the lowest, especially among CD8+ T cells.

Patients with a history of autoimmune disease or receiving systemic immunosuppression were excluded from the trial. Peripheral blood for TCR sequencing was collected from all dose cohorts at baseline, on cycle 4 day 1, and on cycle 7 day 1. Samples came from an open-label, multicenter, first-in-human phase I dose-escalation trial of ivuxolimab. The trial enrolled adults with locally advanced or metastatic head and neck squamous cell, hepatocellular, melanoma or renal cell carcinoma. Before TCR sequencing, CD4+ and CD8+ T cells were separately sorted from peripheral blood. To sequence the TCRbeta CDR3 region, genomic DNA was isolated from the sorted cells. TCRbeta CDR3 regions were sequenced using the immunoSEQ Assay. TCRdb's version of the immuneACCESS table is confined to in-frame rearrangements and falls short of the full clone set. An unresolved V gene accounts for under half of the shortfall where checked; the remainder is of unknown origin. The sample contains some 42,000 clones, more than 70% of them found a single time. The top ten constitute 20% to 25% of the sample.

Remarks on this clone: Its antigen is not yet known. Base qualities are not recorded, but no much larger clone differs from it by a single base.

Spanning cysteine to phenylalanine, the CDR3 consists of 16 amino acids. Left in the record is the CDR3 DNA by itself, 48 bases read in frame from the first base. At the junction V is shortened by 5 bases and J by 2 bases; bases outside the gene matches: 5. The germline V gene encodes CDR1 SGHTA and CDR2 FQGTGA. The specimen was CD4+ or CD8+ T cells sorted from blood, collected in a trial of the OX40 agonist ivuxolimab. The sequence was collected from an adult with an advanced solid tumor such as melanoma, head and neck, liver or kidney cancer. The chain was built from TRBV7-3 and TRBJ2-3; 12 junctional bases match TRBD1. The CDR3 protein is CASSPGDRGLTDTQYF. Here is the DNA: TGTGCCAGCAGCCCCGGGGACAGGGGGCTCACAGATACGCAGTATTTT.